This passage covers 14 T cell receptor beta chains from one sample sequenced in a study of T cells in Graves' hyperthyroidism and ophthalmopathy. Using RNA transcripts as the source, TCR beta CDR3 regions were amplified. HTBI primers drove first-round RT-PCR of the TCR CDR3. TCRdb itself ran the multiplex PCR reads through MiXCR, one entry per CDR3 protein. The repertoire holds about 250,000 distinct CDR3 sequences, with roughly 20% as singletons. Material: blood. The receptors come from a man aged 30-40 years with Graves' ophthalmopathy.

The chain recombines TRBV5-8 with TRBJ2-1; TRBD2 matches at 7 bases. CDR3 length: 15 residues. Germline lookup yields CDR1 SGHTS and CDR2 YDEGEE. The V gene end was trimmed by 5 bases and the J gene end by 7 bases; junction bases not matched to a gene: 12. CDR3 DNA sequence: TGTGCCAGCAGTCCCTATGCGGGAGCGAAAAATGAGCAGTTCTTC. Translation: CASSPYAGAKNEQFF.

This clonotype was observed a handful of times. CDR3 in amino acids: CASSSLGNYGYTF. The CDR3 DNA is TGTGCCAGCAGCTCCCTAGGGAACTATGGCTACACCTTC. The chain joins TRBV13 to TRBJ1-2; D not certain. V was pared by 4 bases and J by 2 bases, with 8 bases between. This CDR3 spans 13 amino acids. CDR1 is PRHDT, CDR2 FYEKMQ, per germline (reference sequence).

This clonotype was detected many times. The rearrangement links TRBV28 to TRBJ2-7; the D is unclear. The germline V gene encodes CDR1 MDHEN and CDR2 SYDVKM. The CDR3 has 12 amino acids. V dropped 5 bases and J dropped 4 bases, with 9 bases sitting between them. The CDR3 region has the DNA TGTGCCAGCAGTGCCACTCTATACGAGCAGTACTTC. Translating gives CASSATLYEQYF.

This sequence joins TRBV29-1 and TRBJ2-7, with D unclear. From germline, CDR1 is SQVTM and CDR2 ANQGSEA. This CDR3 has 11 amino acids. V was pared by 4 bases and J by 2 bases, with 6 bases between. The CDR3 reads CSVGAAYEQYF. For the CDR3, the DNA is TGCAGCGTTGGGGCGGCCTACGAGCAGTACTTC.

J is TRBJ1-4 and V is TRBV4-1; tentatively, D is TRBD1 (6 bases). V was trimmed by 6 bases and J by 4 bases, leaving 12 bases between them. Germline CDR1 and CDR2: MGHRA and YSYEKL. The CDR3 extends over 14 amino acids. CDR3 sequence (DNA): TGCGCCAGCAGGAGGGGAGGGGGTAATGAAAAACTGTTTTTT. Its protein is CASRRGGGNEKLFF.

This clonotype was counted a few times. This chain joins TRBV28 and TRBJ2-5, with D tentatively TRBD1 or TRBD2 (5 bases each). The CDR3 has 15 residues. Per the germline V gene, CDR1 is MDHEN and CDR2 is SYDVKM. Trimming shortened V by 4 bases and J by 1 base, and 13 bases separated the two germline ends. The CDR3 loop reads CASSYTGTSQETQYF. DNA of the CDR3: TGTGCCAGCAGTTACACCGGGACCTCCCAAGAGACCCAGTACTTC. Supplemented by reference TRBV28 and TRBJ2-5, the full variable domain reads DVKVTQSSRYLVKRTGEKVFLECVQDMDHENMFWYRQDPGLGLRLIYFSYDVKMKEKGDIPEGYSVSREKKERFSLILESASTNQTSMYLCASSYTGTSQETQYFGPGTRLLVL.

This clonotype was observed many times. V and J are TRBV2 and TRBJ2-3; 11 bases agree with TRBD1. J was trimmed by 4 bases and V by 6 bases; bases with no gene match: 6. In germline, CDR1 is SNHLY, CDR2 FYNNEI. The CDR3 contains 15 residues. The CDR3 region is CASSGTGGWSDTQYF. Written as DNA, the CDR3 is TGTGCCAGCAGCGGGACAGGGGGTTGGTCAGATACGCAGTATTTT.

The CDR3 DNA reads as TGTGCCAGTACCCCGGGGAGCGGACCCCGCTACAATGAGCAGTTCTTC. This encodes CASTPGSGPRYNEQFF. The chain joins TRBV19 to TRBJ2-1; possibly TRBD2 for D (5 bases). CDR1 LNHDA and CDR2 SQIVND come from the germline V gene (reference sequence). This CDR3 has 16 residues. The V gene lost 7 bases and the J gene lost 3 bases, with 19 bases spanning the gap. The full variable domain, in which reference TRBV19 and TRBJ2-1 provide the parts outside the CDR3, is DGGITQSPKYLFRKEGQNVTLSCEQNLNHDAMYWYRQDPGQGLRLIYYSQIVNDFQKGDIAEGYSVSREKKESFPLTVTSAQKNPTAFYLCASTPGSGPRYNEQFFGPGTRLTVL.

A few counts support this clonotype. This sequence joins TRBV12-3 or TRBV12-4 and TRBJ1-6; possibly TRBD1 for D (6 bases). CDR3 size: 15 residues. Trimming stripped 3 bases from V and 6 bases from J, with 12 bases between. CDR3 nucleotides: TGTGCCAGCAGTTTTGAGGACAGACCTAATTCACCCCTCCACTTT. This translates into CASSFEDRPNSPLHF.

This clonotype was seen repeatedly, ten times or more. The chain couples TRBV4-1 to TRBJ2-3; TRBD2 might be the D (6 bases). This CDR3 is built from 15 residues. The germline V gene has CDR1 MGHRA and CDR2 YSYEKL. V lost 3 bases, J lost 1 base, and 11 bases lay in between. The CDR3: CASSHPGGGTDTQYF. As DNA, the CDR3 is TGCGCCAGCAGCCATCCAGGAGGGGGCACAGATACGCAGTATTTT.

This clonotype was counted at least ten times. This chain links TRBV20-1 with TRBJ2-1; the match to TRBD2 covers 11 bases. The V and J ends lost 2 bases and 4 bases, in that order; junction bases with no gene match: 10. The CDR3 loop spans 17 amino acids. Germline V gives CDR1 DFQATT, CDR2 SNEGSKA (reference sequence). CDR3 nucleotide sequence: TGCAGTGCTAGATCGTCCCGGACTAGCGGGCGTTACAATGAGCAGTTCTTC. This codes for CSARSSRTSGRYNEQFF.

The chain links TRBV28 to TRBJ1-3; no clear D. The CDR3 loop spans 13 amino acids. V was trimmed by 6 bases and J by 4 bases, leaving 10 bases between them. The germline CDR1 and CDR2 sequences are MDHEN and SYDVKM. CDR3 nucleotides: TGTGCCAGCAGCATCAGTGAGGGAAACACCATATATTTT. This sequence encodes CASSISEGNTIYF.

This clonotype turned up a few times. The J gene is TRBJ1-5, the V gene TRBV15; D call uncertain. The CDR3 loop spans 13 amino acids. Trimming took off 4 bases at V and 0 bases at J, with 4 bases between the two ends. In germline, CDR1 is LNHNV, CDR2 YYDKDF (reference sequence). CDR3 loop: CATSINSNQPQHF. CDR3 DNA sequence: TGTGCCACCAGCATTAATAGCAATCAGCCCCAGCATTTT.

The table lists this clonotype with many counts. CDR3 nucleotide sequence: TGTGCCTGGAGTGGTAAGGGGGCCGGGGCCAACGTCCTGACTTTC. It translates to CAWSGKGAGANVLTF. The V and J genes are TRBV30 and TRBJ2-6, with 7 nucleotides matching TRBD1. This CDR3 region has 15 residues. Losses at the gene ends were 1 base for V and 4 bases for J; bases not matched to a gene: 4. CDR1 and CDR2 (germline): GTSNPN, SVGIG (reference sequence).